These 10 T cell receptor beta chains were all obtained from the same sample, sequenced in a study of blood T cell repertoires in COVID-19 (TCRdb year 2020). Library method: the immunoSEQ multiplex PCR assay. TCRdb obtained this table from immuneACCESS and retained in-frame rearrangements with V and J assigned. These tables miss some clones; where compared with another copy, unresolved V genes account for less than half of the shortfall, and the remainder is unexplained. The sample table shows about 220,000 clones, and over 65% are seen once. Jointly, the top ten make up 3% to 4% of the sample. Sequencing was performed on PBMCs or T cells enriched from blood (not recorded which). These receptors were taken from a woman aged 55-70 years who had recovered from COVID-19.

The genes are TRBV6-2 or TRBV6-3 and TRBJ1-5; D uncertain. Trimming took 2 bases from V and 0 from J, leaving 8 bases between them. CDR1 MNHEY and CDR2 SVGEGT come from the germline V gene. CDR3 length equals 15 residues. The CDR3 loop is CASSYQRSSNQPQHF. The CDR3 coding sequence is TGTGCCAGCAGTTACCAGAGGAGTAGCAATCAGCCCCAGCATTTT.

The rearrangement links TRBV9 to TRBJ1-3, with D hard to call. CDR1 and CDR2 (germline): SGDLS, YYNGEE. The CDR3 is 13 amino acids. V was trimmed by 4 bases and J by 2 bases, leaving 7 bases between them. DNA of the CDR3: TGTGCCAGCAGCTTCGGGACTGGAAACACCATATATTTT. Amino acids: CASSFGTGNTIYF.

The chain has TRBV9 and TRBJ2-3, with TRBD2 as a possible D gene (5 bases). The CDR3 has 13 residues. Germline assignment: CDR1 SGDLS and CDR2 YYNGEE. The V gene lost 4 bases and the J gene lost 3 bases, with 9 bases spanning the gap. CDR3 nucleotide sequence: TGTGCCAGCAGCCGGGGATCGACAGATACGCAGTATTTT. Translating it yields CASSRGSTDTQYF.

The V gene is TRBV2, the J gene TRBJ1-4, with D unclear. Trimming shortened V by 5 bases and J by 6 bases, and 13 bases separated the two germline ends. Germline CDR1 and CDR2: SNHLY and FYNNEI. The CDR3 contains 14 residues. CDR3 amino acids: CASSLPIYYEKLFF. The CDR3 region has the DNA TGTGCCAGCAGTCTACCCATATATTATGAAAAACTGTTTTTT. Drawing the rest from reference TRBV2 and TRBJ1-4, the complete variable domain is EPEVTQTPSHQVTQMGQEVILRCVPISNHLYFYWYRQILGQKVEFLVSFYNNEISEKSEIFDDQFSVERPDGSNFTLKIRSTKLEDSAMYFCASSLPIYYEKLFFGSGTQLSVL.

V gene TRBV5-4 combines with J gene TRBJ1-3; 7 positions match TRBD1. Unmatched junction bases numbered 10, after V lost 4 bases and J lost 0 bases. The CDR3 extends over 17 amino acids. Germline V gene data show CDR1 as SGHNT and CDR2 as YYREEE (reference sequence). This CDR3 reads CASSANRGPSSGNTIYF. The CDR3 nucleotides read TGTGCCAGCAGCGCAAACAGGGGCCCCAGCTCTGGAAACACCATATATTTT.

This chain uses TRBV7-3 with TRBJ2-1; TRBD2 matches at 8 bases. The V gene end was trimmed by 6 bases and the J gene end by 3 bases; junction bases not matched to a gene: 4. The CDR3 runs 14 residues. Germline V CDR1 and CDR2: SGHTA, FQGTGA. The CDR3 is CASSRGGHYNEQFF. CDR3 DNA: TGTGCCAGCAGTCGGGGGGGCCACTACAATGAGCAGTTCTTC.

The rearrangement joins TRBV6-5 to TRBJ1-6, with 8 nucleotides matching TRBD1. This CDR3 region has 15 residues. CDR1 MNHEY and CDR2 SVGAGI come from the germline V gene. V dropped 7 bases and J dropped 10; count of bases not matched to a gene: 12. CDR3 protein: CASTLQQGDQSPLHF. The CDR3 DNA is TGTGCCAGCACCTTACAACAGGGGGATCAATCACCCCTCCACTTT.

For this clone: Distinct nucleotide sequences in the sample also encode this CDR3. The chain employs TRBV29-1 and TRBJ1-2; 12 nucleotides line up with TRBD1. V lost 4 bases, J lost 8 bases, and 11 bases stayed unmatched. The CDR3 contains 15 residues. Germline CDR1 reads SQVTM; CDR2 reads ANQGSEA. The DNA of the CDR3 is TGCAGCGTTGGGGACAGGGGGCGAACGGGGGGGGGCTACACCTTC. Translated, it gives CSVGDRGRTGGGYTF. Together with reference TRBV29-1 and TRBJ1-2, the CDR3 gives the full variable domain: SAVISQKPSRDICQRGTSLTIQCQVDSQVTMMFWYRQQPGQSLTLIATANQGSEATYESGFVIDKFPISRPNLTFSTLTVSNMSPEDSSIYLCSVGDRGRTGGGYTFGSGTRLTVV.

The CDR3 region is CASSIDRSRREKLFF. The CDR3, as DNA: TGTGCCAGCAGTATCGACAGGTCCCGTAGGGAAAAACTGTTTTTT. The genes are TRBV27 and TRBJ1-4, with D tentatively TRBD1 (6 bases). Germline values: CDR1 MNHEY, CDR2 SMNVEV (reference sequence). The CDR3 totals 15 residues. Trimming took off 5 bases at V and 8 bases at J, with 18 bases between the two ends.

V gene TRBV7-9 combines with J gene TRBJ1-6; perhaps TRBD1 as D (5 bases). This CDR3 has 14 amino acids. In germline, CDR1 is SEHNR, CDR2 FQNEAQ (reference sequence). V lost 5 bases to trimming and J lost 3 bases, with 8 bases between them. In DNA, the CDR3 is TGTGCCAGCAGCCCAGACAGCTATAATTCACCCCTCCACTTT. This gives the protein CASSPDSYNSPLHF.